These T cell receptor beta chains were read from a single sample in a study of blood T cell repertoires in COVID-19. This table comes from immunoSEQ multiplex PCR, and its TCRdb copy is limited to in-frame clones, with some not included. The data show under 300,000 clones, approximately 88% seen once. The sequencing input was PBMCs or T cells enriched from blood (not recorded which). The source of these receptors is a woman under 40 who had recovered from COVID-19. The CDR3 runs from the conserved cysteine through the conserved F or W. The D gene is left open where the match is weak. A row's size may be missing; if present it is once, few, many or a size class.

TRBJ2-3	TRBV7-6	TRBD2	NA	CASSLGGTSIYTDTQYF	TGTGCCAGCAGCCTGGGGGGGACTAGCATATACACAGATACGCAGTATTTT
TRBJ2-1	TRBV6-1	TRBD2	few	CASSEVPGLAGTVEQFF	TGTGCCAGCAGTGAAGTACCGGGACTAGCGGGAACGGTTGAGCAGTTCTTC
TRBJ1-2	TRBV27	NA	NA	CASSLSTGYGYTF	TGTGCCAGCAGTTTATCGACAGGTTATGGCTACACCTTC
TRBJ2-7	TRBV7-8	NA	NA	CASSLALWREQYF	TGTGCCAGCAGCTTAGCGCTCTGGAGGGAGCAGTACTTC
TRBJ1-5	TRBV28	TRBD1	NA	CASSTGGRQPQHF	TGTGCCAGCAGTACAGGGGGCCGTCAGCCCCAGCATTTT
TRBJ1-2	TRBV5-1	TRBD1	NA	CAGTLAGGTGVVYGYTF	TGCGCCGGCACCTTAGCCGGTGGGACAGGGGTTGTCTATGGCTACACCTTC
TRBJ2-7	TRBV2	NA	NA	CASNWVAVSYEQYF	TGTGCCAGCAATTGGGTAGCGGTATCCTACGAGCAGTACTTC
TRBJ2-2	TRBV10-3	NA	NA	CASRWPNGELFF	TGTGCCTCGCGGTGGCCGAACGGGGAGCTGTTTTTT
TRBJ1-1	TRBV18	TRBD1	NA	CASSPPTGTGMTEAFF	TGTGCCAGCTCACCACCCACGGGGACAGGGATGACTGAAGCTTTCTTT
TRBJ2-7	TRBV28	NA	once	CASSLWGTSYEQYF	TGTGCCAGCAGTTTATGGGGGACATCTTACGAGCAGTACTTC
TRBJ1-4	TRBV5-5	TRBD1	NA	CASSNTGGLDEKLFF	TGTGCCAGCAGCAATACAGGGGGTCTAGATGAAAAACTGTTTTTT
TRBJ2-7	TRBV5-6	TRBD1	once	CASSPGTGWSDKDHEQYF	TGTGCCAGCAGTCCCGGGACAGGGTGGTCCGATAAAGATCACGAGCAGTACTTC
TRBJ1-1	TRBV9	NA	NA	CASSVEGRGNTEAFF	TGTGCCAGCAGCGTAGAGGGAAGGGGGAACACTGAAGCTTTCTTT
TRBJ1-3	TRBV18	TRBD1	few	CASSPLPTGSGNTIYF	TGTGCCAGCTCACCCCTGCCGACAGGGTCTGGAAACACCATATATTTT
TRBJ1-1	TRBV5-1	TRBD1	NA	CASSTYRGENTEAFF	TGCGCCAGCAGCACCTACAGGGGAGAGAACACTGAAGCTTTCTTT
TRBJ2-5	TRBV9	NA	NA	CASSVLVSSETQYF	TGTGCCAGCAGCGTACTAGTTTCCTCGGAGACCCAGTACTTC
TRBJ1-5	TRBV18	TRBD1	NA	CASSRAEDRNQPQHF	TGTGCCAGCTCACGCGCTGAGGACAGGAATCAGCCCCAGCATTTT
TRBJ1-2	TRBV9	NA	NA	CASSVVSGGGYTF	TGTGCCAGCAGCGTAGTATCGGGGGGAGGCTACACCTTC
TRBJ1-4	TRBV23-1	NA	NA	CASSQSDGEGEKLFF	TGCGCCAGCAGTCAATCTGACGGGGAGGGAGAAAAACTGTTTTTT
TRBJ1-5	TRBV28	TRBD1	NA	CASSPLTGTEYSNQPQHF	TGTGCCAGCAGTCCGTTAACCGGGACAGAATATAGCAATCAGCCCCAGCATTTT
TRBJ2-3	TRBV6-6	NA	NA	CASSYEGVGTDTQYF	TGTGCCAGCAGTTATGAAGGGGTAGGCACAGATACGCAGTATTTT
TRBJ2-2	TRBV9	TRBD2	NA	CASSVVWSGRVNTGELFF	TGTGCCAGCAGCGTAGTGTGGTCCGGGAGGGTTAACACCGGGGAGCTGTTTTTT
TRBJ2-5	TRBV28	NA	NA	CASSSTQETQYF	TGTGCCAGCAGCTCCACACAAGAGACCCAGTACTTC
TRBJ2-3	TRBV27	NA	NA	CASSFKGRWWDTQYF	TGTGCCAGCAGTTTTAAGGGGAGGTGGTGGGATACGCAGTATTTT
TRBJ1-4	TRBV28	TRBD1	NA	CAGRGQGARNEKLFF	TGTGCCGGCCGGGGACAGGGGGCGCGGAATGAAAAACTGTTTTTT
TRBJ1-4	TRBV27	NA	NA	CASSLRYRVNEKLFF	TGTGCCAGCAGTTTGAGATACAGGGTAAATGAAAAACTGTTTTTT
TRBJ2-1	TRBV9	TRBD1	NA	CASSVGTDNEQFF	TGTGCCAGCAGCGTCGGGACAGACAATGAGCAGTTCTTC
TRBJ2-5	TRBV29-1	TRBD2	NA	CSVGRTSAYQETQYF	TGCAGCGTTGGTAGGACTAGCGCATATCAAGAGACCCAGTACTTC
TRBJ2-3	TRBV27	NA	NA	CASSLGLATSTDTQYF	TGTGCCAGCAGTTTAGGGTTAGCGACGAGCACAGATACGCAGTATTTT
TRBJ2-3	TRBV9	NA	NA	CASSVALPGRGTDTQYF	TGTGCCAGCAGCGTAGCACTCCCGGGTCGTGGCACAGATACGCAGTATTTT
TRBJ1-1	TRBV27	NA	once	CASSFAGSRGWTEAFF	TGTGCCAGCAGTTTCGCCGGCTCTCGGGGTTGGACTGAAGCTTTCTTT
TRBJ2-1	TRBV28	TRBD2	NA	CASSPGLAGDNEQFF	TGTGCCAGCAGTCCGGGACTAGCGGGGGACAATGAGCAGTTCTTC
TRBJ2-2	TRBV5-1	TRBD1	NA	CASSWTGAANTGELFF	TGCGCCAGCAGCTGGACAGGGGCGGCGAACACCGGGGAGCTGTTTTTT
TRBJ1-1	TRBV18	TRBD1	once	CASSPLGQGARNTEAFF	TGTGCCAGCTCACCACTTGGACAGGGGGCGCGGAACACTGAAGCTTTCTTT
TRBJ1-5	TRBV11-3	TRBD1	NA	CASSFNSRDSCNQPQHF	TGTGCCAGCAGCTTTAACAGTAGGGACAGTTGCAATCAGCCCCAGCATTTT
TRBJ2-5	TRBV5-1	TRBD1	NA	CASSRTGTGGTETQYF	TGCGCCAGCAGCCGAACCGGGACAGGGGGCACGGAGACCCAGTACTTC
TRBJ2-5	TRBV7-8	NA	once	CASSFLLGRGGRETQYF	TGTGCCAGCAGCTTCCTACTTGGGAGGGGGGGCCGCGAGACCCAGTACTTC
TRBJ2-7	TRBV7-3	NA	NA	CASSTLGAALDEQYF	TGTGCCAGCAGCACCCTGGGGGCCGCGCTGGACGAGCAGTACTTC
TRBJ1-5	TRBV6-6	TRBD1	NA	CASSYSGTGVSQPQHF	TGTGCCAGCAGTTATTCTGGAACAGGGGTAAGTCAGCCCCAGCATTTT
TRBJ2-7	TRBV2	NA	NA	CASPSEGEGEQYF	TGTGCCAGCCCCTCAGAGGGAGAGGGCGAGCAGTACTTC
TRBJ2-1	TRBV6-5	NA	NA	CASRRGLEFF	TGTGCCAGCAGACGCGGCCTCGAGTTCTTC